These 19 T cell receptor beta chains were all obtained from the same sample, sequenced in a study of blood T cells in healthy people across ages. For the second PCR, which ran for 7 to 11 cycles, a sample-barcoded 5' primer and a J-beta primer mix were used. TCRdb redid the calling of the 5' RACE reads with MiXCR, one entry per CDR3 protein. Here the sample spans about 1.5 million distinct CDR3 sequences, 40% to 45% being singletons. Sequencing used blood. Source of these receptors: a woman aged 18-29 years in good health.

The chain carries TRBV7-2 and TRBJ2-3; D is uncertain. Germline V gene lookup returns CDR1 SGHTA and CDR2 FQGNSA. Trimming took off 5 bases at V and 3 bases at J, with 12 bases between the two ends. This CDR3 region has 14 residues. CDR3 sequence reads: CASSVWAITDTQYF. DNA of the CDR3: TGTGCCAGCAGCGTTTGGGCCATTACAGATACGCAGTATTTT.

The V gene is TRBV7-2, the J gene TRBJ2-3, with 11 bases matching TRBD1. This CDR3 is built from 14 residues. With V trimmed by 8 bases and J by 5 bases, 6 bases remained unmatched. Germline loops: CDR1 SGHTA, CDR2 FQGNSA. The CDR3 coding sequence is TGTGCCAGCGTCCGGGACAGGGGGGGAGATACGCAGTATTTT. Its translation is CASVRDRGGDTQYF.

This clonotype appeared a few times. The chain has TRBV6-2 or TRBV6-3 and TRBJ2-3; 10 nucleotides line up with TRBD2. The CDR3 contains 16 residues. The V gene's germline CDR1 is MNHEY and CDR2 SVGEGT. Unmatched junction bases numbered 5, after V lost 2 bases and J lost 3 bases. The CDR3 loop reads CASSYGRAGGTDTQYF. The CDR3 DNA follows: TGTGCCAGCAGTTACGGTCGAGCGGGAGGGACAGATACGCAGTATTTT.

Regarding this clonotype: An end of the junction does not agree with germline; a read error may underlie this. The CDR3 here is CAISLGRSSCEQYF. The CDR3 DNA is TGTGCCATCAGCCTCGGACGCAGCTCCTGCGAGCAGTACTTC. The chain is built from TRBV10-3 and TRBJ2-7; D remains ambiguous. This CDR3 comprises 14 residues. In germline, CDR1 is ENHRY, CDR2 SYGVKD.

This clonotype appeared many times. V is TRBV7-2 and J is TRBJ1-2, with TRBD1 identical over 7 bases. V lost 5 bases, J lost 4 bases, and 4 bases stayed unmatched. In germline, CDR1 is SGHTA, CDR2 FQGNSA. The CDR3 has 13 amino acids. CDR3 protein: CASSTDRVYGYTF. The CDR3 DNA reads TGTGCCAGCAGCACCGACAGGGTCTATGGCTACACCTTC.

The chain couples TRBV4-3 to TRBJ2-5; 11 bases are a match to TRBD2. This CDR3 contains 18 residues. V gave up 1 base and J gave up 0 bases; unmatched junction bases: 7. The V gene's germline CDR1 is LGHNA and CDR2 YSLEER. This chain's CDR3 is CASSQVTSGTLHQETQYF. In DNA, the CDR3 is TGCGCCAGCAGCCAAGTGACTAGCGGGACCCTCCACCAAGAGACCCAGTACTTC.

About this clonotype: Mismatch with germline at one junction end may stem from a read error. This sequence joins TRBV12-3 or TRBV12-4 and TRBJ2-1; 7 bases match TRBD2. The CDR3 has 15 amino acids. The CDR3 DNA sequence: TGTGCCAGCAGTTATCGGGGGGATTTCTACGATGAGCAGTTCTTC. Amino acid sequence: CASSYRGDFYDEQFF.

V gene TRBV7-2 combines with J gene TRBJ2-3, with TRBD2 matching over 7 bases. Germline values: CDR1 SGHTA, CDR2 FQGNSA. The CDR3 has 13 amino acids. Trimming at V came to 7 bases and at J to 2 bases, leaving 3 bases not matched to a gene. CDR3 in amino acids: CASNRDYTDTQYF. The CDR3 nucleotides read TGTGCCAGCAACCGGGACTACACAGATACGCAGTATTTT. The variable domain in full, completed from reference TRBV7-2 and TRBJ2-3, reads GAGVSQSPSNKVTEKGKDVELRCDPISGHTALYWYRQSLGQGLEFLIYFQGNSAPDKSGLPSDRFSAERTGGSVSTLTIQRTQQEDSAVYLCASNRDYTDTQYFGPGTRLTVL.

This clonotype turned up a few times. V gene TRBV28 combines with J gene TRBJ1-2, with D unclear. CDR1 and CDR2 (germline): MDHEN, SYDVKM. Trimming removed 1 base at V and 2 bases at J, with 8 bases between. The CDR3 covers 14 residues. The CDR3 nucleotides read TGTGCCAGCAGTTTATTAGGCCCAAACTATGGCTACACCTTC. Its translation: CASSLLGPNYGYTF.

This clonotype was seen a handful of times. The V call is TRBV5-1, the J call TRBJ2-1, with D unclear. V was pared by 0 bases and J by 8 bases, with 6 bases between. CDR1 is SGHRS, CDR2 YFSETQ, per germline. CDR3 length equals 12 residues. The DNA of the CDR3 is TGCGCCAGCAGCTTGGGCAAAGATGAGCAGTTCTTC. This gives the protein CASSLGKDEQFF.

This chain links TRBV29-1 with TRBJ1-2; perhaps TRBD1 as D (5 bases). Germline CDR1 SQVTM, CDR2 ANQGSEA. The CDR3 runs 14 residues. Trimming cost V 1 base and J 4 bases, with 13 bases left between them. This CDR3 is CSVEVGAGTYGYTF. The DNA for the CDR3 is TGCAGCGTTGAAGTCGGGGCAGGGACCTATGGCTACACCTTC.

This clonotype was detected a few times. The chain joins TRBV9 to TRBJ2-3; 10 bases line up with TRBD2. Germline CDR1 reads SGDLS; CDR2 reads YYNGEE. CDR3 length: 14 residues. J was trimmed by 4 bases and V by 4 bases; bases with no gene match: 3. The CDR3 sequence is CASSTSGTADTQYF. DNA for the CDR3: TGTGCCAGCAGCACTAGCGGGACTGCAGATACGCAGTATTTT.

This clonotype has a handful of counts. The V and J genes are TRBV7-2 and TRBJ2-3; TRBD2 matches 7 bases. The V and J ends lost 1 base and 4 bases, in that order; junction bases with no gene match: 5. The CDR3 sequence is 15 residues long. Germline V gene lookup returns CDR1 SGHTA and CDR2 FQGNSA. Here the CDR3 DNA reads TGTGCCAGCAGCTTAGAGTCTAGCGGTTCAGATACGCAGTATTTT. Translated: CASSLESSGSDTQYF.

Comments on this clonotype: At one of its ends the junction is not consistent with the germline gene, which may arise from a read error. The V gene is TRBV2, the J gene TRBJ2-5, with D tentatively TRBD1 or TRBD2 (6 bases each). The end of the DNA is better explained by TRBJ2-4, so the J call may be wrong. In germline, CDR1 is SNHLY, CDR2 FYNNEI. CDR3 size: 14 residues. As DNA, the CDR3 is TGTGCCAGCAGCGAAGGGGGGCGGGTGGACATTCAGTACTTC. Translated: CASSEGGRVDIQYF.

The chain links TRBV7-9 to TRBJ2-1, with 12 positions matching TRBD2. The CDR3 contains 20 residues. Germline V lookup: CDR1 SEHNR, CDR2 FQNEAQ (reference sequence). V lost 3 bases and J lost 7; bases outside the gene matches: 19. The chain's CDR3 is CASSFSGVDRTTSGRNEQFF. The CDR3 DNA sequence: TGTGCCAGCAGCTTTAGTGGGGTTGACAGGACCACTAGCGGGAGGAATGAGCAGTTCTTC.

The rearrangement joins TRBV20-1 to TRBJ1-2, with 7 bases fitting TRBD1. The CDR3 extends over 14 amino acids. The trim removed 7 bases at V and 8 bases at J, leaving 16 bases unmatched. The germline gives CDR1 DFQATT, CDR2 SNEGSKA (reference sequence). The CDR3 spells CSGVDQTGHGGYTF. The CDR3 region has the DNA TGCAGTGGAGTCGATCAGACAGGGCACGGAGGCTACACCTTC.

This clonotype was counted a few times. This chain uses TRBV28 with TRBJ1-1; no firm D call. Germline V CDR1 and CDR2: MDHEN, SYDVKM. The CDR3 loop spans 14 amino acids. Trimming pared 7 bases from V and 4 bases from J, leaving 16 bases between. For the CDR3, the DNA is TGTGCCAGCAATCTCAAAGGGTTCGGCACTGAAGCTTTCTTT. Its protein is CASNLKGFGTEAFF.

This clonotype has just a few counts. In DNA, the CDR3 is TGTGCCAGCTCGGCGAGGGGCCCAGATACGCAGTATTTT. It yields the protein CASSARGPDTQYF. V gene TRBV18 combines with J gene TRBJ2-3; the D call may be TRBD1 or TRBD2 (5 bases each). Germline V gives CDR1 KGHSH, CDR2 LQKENI. The V end was cut by 6 bases, the J end by 4 bases, with 11 bases between. The length of the CDR3 is 13 residues.

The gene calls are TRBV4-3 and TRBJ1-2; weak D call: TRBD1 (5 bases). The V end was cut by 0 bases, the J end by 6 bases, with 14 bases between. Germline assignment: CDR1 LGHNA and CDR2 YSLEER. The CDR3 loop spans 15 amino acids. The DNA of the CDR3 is TGCGCCAGCAGCCAAGAAGAGGGGTCTATCGATGGCTACACCTTC. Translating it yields CASSQEEGSIDGYTF.